Shown below are 16 T cell receptor beta chains from a single sample sequenced in a study of blood T cells in healthy people across ages. The use of a sample-barcoded 5' primer and a J-beta primer mix characterized a second PCR of 7 to 11 cycles. In TCRdb, the 5' RACE reads were re-called with MiXCR into one record per CDR3 protein. The table has 700,000 to 850,000 distinct CDR3 sequences, approximately 35% seen once. Sequencing was done on a sample of blood. The receptors shown here come from a man aged 18 to 29 in good health.

A word on this clonotype: One end of the junction fails to match germline, which may point to a read error. The chain recombines TRBV6-5 with TRBJ2-7; D possibly corresponds to TRBD1 (6 bases). Per the germline V gene, CDR1 is MNHEY and CDR2 is SVGAGI. The CDR3 covers 13 residues. The CDR3 DNA is TGTGCCAGCAGTTACGTACAGGGCTACGGGCAGTACTTC. Protein: CASSYVQGYGQYF.

The chain recombines TRBV5-1 with TRBJ2-1; D perhaps matches TRBD1 (5 bases). The V gene lost 2 bases and the J gene lost 10 bases, with 16 bases spanning the gap. The CDR3 sequence is 14 residues long. In germline, CDR1 is SGHRS, CDR2 YFSETQ. Written as DNA, the CDR3 is TGCGCCAGCAGCTTAGACGTCAGGGTCGGCGAGCAGTTCTTC. Translating it yields CASSLDVRVGEQFF.

In DNA, the CDR3 is TGTGCCAGCAGTTTTTCTCGTGTGCGCCAAGAGACCCAGTACTTC. Its protein is CASSFSRVRQETQYF. The chain recombines TRBV28 with TRBJ2-5; D unclear. The CDR3 sequence is 15 residues long. CDR1 is MDHEN, CDR2 SYDVKM, per germline. Trimming left V 3 bases short and J 1 base short, with 12 bases between.

In this sample, this clonotype turned up a few times. V gene TRBV4-3 combines with J gene TRBJ2-3; 13 bases fit TRBD2. The CDR3 has 16 amino acids. Germline V gene sequence: CDR1 LGHNA, CDR2 YSLEER. Trimming removed 4 bases from V and 5 bases from J; junction bases left unmatched: 6. CDR3 nucleotide sequence: TGCGCCAGCAGCCCGACTAGCGGGGGGATCGGAGATACGCAGTATTTT. Its protein is CASSPTSGGIGDTQYF.

In this sample, this clonotype turned up many times. The genes are TRBV5-1 and TRBJ2-3; D remains unclear. The CDR3 length is 15 residues. Trimming left V 0 bases short and J 2 bases short, with 10 bases between. Germline V gene lookup returns CDR1 SGHRS and CDR2 YFSETQ. The CDR3 sequence: CASSLVVGFTDTQYF. The CDR3 coding sequence is TGCGCCAGCAGCTTGGTCGTGGGGTTCACAGATACGCAGTATTTT.

The chain joins TRBV6-6 to TRBJ2-4; D not resolved. The J call may be mistaken, given a closer DNA end match to TRBJ2-7. CDR1 is MNHNY, CDR2 SVGAGI, per germline (reference sequence). The CDR3 length is 14 residues. The CDR3 DNA is TGTGCCAGCAGTTACCGAGACTCCTACTACGAGCAGTACTTC. Protein product: CASSYRDSYYEQYF.

This chain uses TRBV20-1 with TRBJ1-2; 7 bases map to TRBD1. Germline V CDR1 and CDR2: DFQATT, SNEGSKA (reference sequence). V trimming: 6 bases; J trimming: 8 bases; junction bases outside the gene matches: 15. This CDR3 is 14 amino acids long. The CDR3 here is CSAQTGIGKGGYTF. The CDR3 DNA reads TGCAGTGCCCAGACAGGGATCGGCAAAGGAGGCTACACCTTC.

This clonotype was recorded many times. The rearrangement uses TRBV20-1 and TRBJ2-7; 14 bases are shared with TRBD2. CDR1 is DFQATT, CDR2 SNEGSKA, per germline (reference sequence). Trimming took 5 bases from V and 4 from J; bases not matched to a gene: 1. The CDR3 contains 13 residues. The CDR3 DNA sequence: TGCAGTGCTGGGACTAGCGGGGGTTACGAGCAGTACTTC. The encoded protein is CSAGTSGGYEQYF.

The chain combines TRBV6-6 with TRBJ2-3, with D hard to call. V shed 5 bases and J shed 2 bases, with 5 bases lying between them. CDR3 length: 12 amino acids. Germline CDR1 MNHNY, CDR2 SVGAGI (reference sequence). Here the CDR3 reads CASSPATDTQYF. The CDR3 nucleotides are TGTGCCAGCAGTCCCGCCACAGATACGCAGTATTTT.

The chain joins TRBV29-1 to TRBJ2-1; D is uncertain. V was trimmed by 1 base and J by 2 bases, leaving 9 bases between them. CDR1 and CDR2 from the germline V gene are SQVTM and ANQGSEA. The CDR3 consists of 14 residues. CDR3 DNA: TGCAGCGTTGAAGCTGGCGGAACCTACAATGAGCAGTTCTTC. It yields the protein CSVEAGGTYNEQFF.

Only a few counts were recorded for this clonotype. The V and J genes are TRBV24-1 and TRBJ2-1; 13 positions match TRBD2. Per the germline V gene, CDR1 is KGHDR and CDR2 is SFDVKD. Trimming cost V 9 bases and J 7 bases; bases outside gene matches: 11. The CDR3 consists of 16 residues. CDR3 nucleotides: TGTGCCACCGCAAGCCGACTAGCGGGGGGTATGAATGAGCAGTTCTTC. Protein product: CATASRLAGGMNEQFF.

The chain is built from TRBV20-1 and TRBJ2-5; 7 bases align to TRBD2. Losses at the gene ends were 3 bases for V and 13 bases for J; bases not matched to a gene: 11. CDR3 length: 12 amino acids. Germline V CDR1 and CDR2: DFQATT, SNEGSKA (reference sequence). CDR3 DNA sequence: TGCAGTGCTAGCCTAGCGGTCCCCCCAGGGTACTTC. It specifies CSASLAVPPGYF.

The chain uses TRBV24-1 and TRBJ2-1, with 12 bases aligning to TRBD1. V lost 9 bases, J lost 2 bases, and 1 base stayed unmatched. Germline CDR1 is KGHDR and CDR2 is SFDVKD. This CDR3 has 14 residues. The CDR3 here is CATGTGGTYNEQFF. In nucleotides, the CDR3 is TGTGCCACCGGGACAGGGGGCACCTACAATGAGCAGTTCTTC.

This clonotype has more than one count but fewer than ten. The genes are TRBV7-2 and TRBJ1-2; D is perhaps TRBD1 (5 bases). Germline V gene sequence: CDR1 SGHTA, CDR2 FQGNSA. There are 14 residues in the CDR3. V lost 6 bases and J lost 4, with 15 bases in between. The CDR3 nucleotides read TGTGCCAGCAGTTCTCTCGGGGGTGGCTATGGCTACACCTTC. It yields the protein CASSSLGGGYGYTF. Full variable domain (missing parts from reference TRBV7-2 and TRBJ1-2): GAGVSQSPSNKVTEKGKDVELRCDPISGHTALYWYRQSLGQGLEFLIYFQGNSAPDKSGLPSDRFSAERTGGSVSTLTIQRTQQEDSAVYLCASSSLGGGYGYTFGSGTRLTVV.

This clonotype was seen repeatedly, ten times or more. V usage is TRBV4-1 and J usage is TRBJ1-6; no definite D call. V lost 6 bases and J 8 bases, leaving 17 bases between the germline ends. The CDR3 consists of 15 residues. Germline CDR1 reads MGHRA; CDR2 reads YSYEKL. The CDR3 region is CASSPNSGAHSPLHF. The CDR3 DNA is TGCGCCAGCAGTCCGAATTCCGGCGCCCATTCACCCCTCCACTTT.

The genes are TRBV10-3 and TRBJ1-5; tentatively, D is TRBD1 (5 bases). Germline lookup yields CDR1 ENHRY and CDR2 SYGVKD. The CDR3 has 13 residues. The V and J ends lost 8 bases and 6 bases respectively, with 14 bases between them. For the CDR3, the DNA is TGTGCCATCGGGGGGTCCAGTATTCAGCCCCAGCATTTT. Translating gives CAIGGSSIQPQHF.